The 18 T cell receptor beta chains in this list originate from one sample, sequenced in a study of cytomegalovirus exposure and HLA in healthy donors. Generated by immunoSEQ multiplex PCR, the TCRdb table keeps only in-frame clones and is missing some. The table lists about 79,000 clones, approximately 94% of them singletons. Sequencing was carried out using PBMCs. The receptors were sampled from a young woman in good health and CMV-seronegative.

This clone was counted a single time. The DNA for the CDR3 is TGTGCCAGCAGCTTGGCCCCGGGGGCCGGGGAGCTGTTTTTT. This encodes CASSLAPGAGELFF. The J gene is TRBJ2-2, the V gene TRBV7-2, with a tentative D call TRBD2 (6 bases). The germline V gene encodes CDR1 SGHTA and CDR2 FQGNSA. The CDR3 spans 14 residues. The V end was cut by 3 bases, the J end by 6 bases, with 11 bases between.

The chain links TRBV18 to TRBJ1-2, with unresolved D. V dropped 3 bases and J dropped 6 bases, with 11 bases sitting between them. The germline gives CDR1 KGHSH, CDR2 LQKENI. This CDR3 contains 13 residues. CDR3 bases: TGTGCCAGCTCACCCGGACTGAACAATGGCTACACCTTC. It encodes CASSPGLNNGYTF. The variable domain in full, with the rest retrieved from reference TRBV18 and TRBJ1-2, is NAGVMQNPRHLVRRRGQEARLRCSPMKGHSHVYWYRQLPEEGLKFMVYLQKENIIDESGMPKERFSAEFPKEGPSILRIQQVVRGDSAAYFCASSPGLNNGYTFGSGTRLTVV.

The rearrangement links TRBV7-2 to TRBJ1-3; no clear D. The CDR3 contains 15 residues. V lost 4 bases, J lost 8 bases, and 18 bases lay in between. CDR1 and CDR2 (germline): SGHTA, FQGNSA. For the CDR3, the DNA is TGTGCCAGCAGCTCCGGAGAAGTCCGAGGAGACACCATATATTTT. It translates to CASSSGEVRGDTIYF.

The count of this clone is one. The chain carries TRBV29-1 and TRBJ2-3; 7 nucleotides line up with TRBD1. The CDR3 consists of 13 residues. Germline V CDR1 and CDR2: SQVTM, ANQGSEA. Germline trimming cut 7 bases from V and 6 bases from J; bases unmatched to any gene: 10. CDR3 sequence (DNA): TGCAGCGCCGGACAGGCCTTCACTGATACGCAGTATTTT. It codes for CSAGQAFTDTQYF.

The rearrangement links TRBV27 to TRBJ2-7; D gene ambiguous. The length of the CDR3 is 15 residues. Trimming shortened V by 3 bases and J by 4 bases, and 16 bases separated the two germline ends. Germline V lookup: CDR1 MNHEY, CDR2 SMNVEV (reference sequence). As DNA, the CDR3 is TGTGCCAGCAGTTTCGGGTCAATTCGGAGTTACGAGCAGTACTTC. Its translation is CASSFGSIRSYEQYF.

A remark on this clone: The junction and the germline gene differ at one end; a read error may be behind it. The chain couples TRBV7-7 to TRBJ2-1; TRBD2 agrees at 13 bases. Germline V lookup: CDR1 SSHAT, CDR2 FNYEAQ (reference sequence). CDR3 length: 16 amino acids. The CDR3 here is CASSLELAGGNNEQFF. CDR3 nucleotide sequence: TGTGCTAGCAGCTTAGAACTAGCGGGAGGGAACAATGAGCAGTTCTTC.

The chain combines TRBV2 with TRBJ2-2; 12 bases are a match to TRBD2. The trim removed 6 bases at V and 4 bases at J, leaving 9 bases unmatched. From germline, CDR1 is SNHLY and CDR2 FYNNEI. The CDR3 runs to 17 residues. The CDR3 protein is CASRATLAGGRTGELFF. CDR3 DNA: TGTGCCAGCAGAGCGACCCTAGCGGGGGGGCGCACCGGGGAGCTGTTTTTT.

This chain links TRBV7-9 with TRBJ2-2; 10 positions agree with TRBD2. This CDR3 comprises 14 residues. The germline V gene has CDR1 SEHNR and CDR2 FQNEAQ (reference sequence). The V segment lost 6 bases and the J segment 7 bases; nucleotides outside the gene matches: 5. The CDR3 DNA reads as TGTGCCAGCAGTCCGGGACTAGCGATCGGGGAGCTGTTTTTT. As protein: CASSPGLAIGELFF.

This clone was counted only a few times. V usage is TRBV29-1 and J usage is TRBJ1-5; no definite D call. The CDR3 is made up of 8 amino acids. CDR1 is SQVTM and CDR2 is ANQGSEA in the germline V gene. The ends were cut back, 6 bases at V and 15 bases at J, with 9 bases in the middle. CDR3 loop: CSVPPVHF. The CDR3 coding sequence is TGCAGCGTGCCCCCGGTGCATTTT. Combining the CDR3 with reference TRBV29-1 and TRBJ1-5 gives the whole variable domain SAVISQKPSRDICQRGTSLTIQCQVDSQVTMMFWYRQQPGQSLTLIATANQGSEATYESGFVIDKFPISRPNLTFSTLTVSNMSPEDSSIYLCSVPPVHFGDGTRLSIL.

CDR3 DNA sequence: TGTGCCAGTAAGGACAGGGGAATTTCTGGGGCCAACGTCCTGACTTTC. Its protein product is CASKDRGISGANVLTF. The rearrangement uses TRBV19 and TRBJ2-6; 9 bases are a match to TRBD1. Germline V gene sequence: CDR1 LNHDA, CDR2 SQIVND (reference sequence). This CDR3 is 16 amino acids long. J was trimmed by 1 base and V by 7 bases; bases with no gene match: 5.

In nucleotides, the CDR3 is TGTGCCAGTAGTATAGATACCAGGGGCTACGAGCAGTACTTC. Its translation: CASSIDTRGYEQYF. The chain recombines TRBV19 with TRBJ2-7; a weak D match, TRBD1 (6 bases). Trimming removed 0 bases from V and 3 bases from J, with 9 bases in between. Per germline, CDR1 LNHDA and CDR2 SQIVND (reference sequence). The CDR3 is 14 amino acids.

The chain uses TRBV10-1 and TRBJ2-1, with TRBD1 as a possible D gene (5 bases). Germline lookup yields CDR1 WNHNN and CDR2 SYGVQD (reference sequence). The CDR3 is 15 residues long. The ends were cut back, 8 bases at V and 0 bases at J, with 14 bases in the middle. The CDR3: CASLRQRSSYNEQFF. CDR3 nucleotide sequence: TGCGCCAGCCTTAGACAGAGAAGCTCCTACAATGAGCAGTTCTTC.

In its sample, this clone was seen once. This chain joins TRBV6-5 and TRBJ2-2; the match to TRBD2 covers 8 bases. V was pared by 9 bases and J by 0 bases, with 3 bases of the junction left unmatched. Germline assignment: CDR1 MNHEY and CDR2 SVGAGI. CDR3 size: 14 residues. CDR3 sequence: CARLGLANTGELFF. CDR3 nucleotide sequence: TGTGCCAGATTGGGACTAGCGAACACCGGGGAGCTGTTTTTT.

This clone was recorded only once. The chain uses TRBV4-1 and TRBJ2-7; the D gene is possibly TRBD2 (6 bases). The CDR3 loop spans 16 amino acids. Between the trimmed V and J ends, which lost 0 bases and 0 bases, there was a span of 12 bases. Germline assignment: CDR1 MGHRA and CDR2 YSYEKL. The chain's CDR3 is CASSQDSGTSSYEQYF. The CDR3 nucleotides are TGCGCCAGCAGCCAAGATTCCGGGACTTCCTCCTACGAGCAGTACTTC.

V usage is TRBV6-6 and J usage is TRBJ2-1; the D gene is possibly TRBD2 (6 bases). Trimming left V 3 bases short and J 4 bases short, with 10 bases between. The germline V gene encodes CDR1 MNHNY and CDR2 SVGAGI (reference sequence). CDR3 length: 14 amino acids. The CDR3 region is CASSYSGQYNEQFF. In DNA form, the CDR3 reads TGTGCCAGCAGTTATAGCGGACAATACAATGAGCAGTTCTTC.

This clone has a handful of counts. The rearrangement links TRBV19 to TRBJ2-1; 10 bases are shared with TRBD1. The germline V gene has CDR1 LNHDA and CDR2 SQIVND (reference sequence). This CDR3 is 17 amino acids long. V gave up 5 bases and J gave up 2 bases; unmatched junction bases: 9. The CDR3 spells CASSYGGTGDPYNEQFF. In DNA form, the CDR3 reads TGTGCCAGTAGTTATGGCGGGACAGGGGATCCCTACAATGAGCAGTTCTTC.

The rearrangement joins TRBV30 to TRBJ1-1; D remains unclear. Germline V gene data show CDR1 as GTSNPN and CDR2 as SVGIG (reference sequence). The CDR3 is made up of 10 amino acids. V lost 0 bases to trimming and J lost 10 bases, with 6 bases between them. The CDR3 region is CAWSVHGAFF. Here the CDR3 DNA reads TGTGCCTGGAGTGTACATGGAGCTTTCTTT.

This rearrangement joins TRBV5-4 to TRBJ1-2; D gene unclear. This CDR3 is 15 amino acids long. Germline V gene lookup returns CDR1 SGHNT and CDR2 YYREEE (reference sequence). V was cut by 0 bases and J by 2 bases, with 11 bases left in between. The CDR3 spells CASSLALRQNYGYTF. As DNA, the CDR3 is TGTGCCAGCAGCTTGGCGTTGAGGCAGAACTATGGCTACACCTTC.